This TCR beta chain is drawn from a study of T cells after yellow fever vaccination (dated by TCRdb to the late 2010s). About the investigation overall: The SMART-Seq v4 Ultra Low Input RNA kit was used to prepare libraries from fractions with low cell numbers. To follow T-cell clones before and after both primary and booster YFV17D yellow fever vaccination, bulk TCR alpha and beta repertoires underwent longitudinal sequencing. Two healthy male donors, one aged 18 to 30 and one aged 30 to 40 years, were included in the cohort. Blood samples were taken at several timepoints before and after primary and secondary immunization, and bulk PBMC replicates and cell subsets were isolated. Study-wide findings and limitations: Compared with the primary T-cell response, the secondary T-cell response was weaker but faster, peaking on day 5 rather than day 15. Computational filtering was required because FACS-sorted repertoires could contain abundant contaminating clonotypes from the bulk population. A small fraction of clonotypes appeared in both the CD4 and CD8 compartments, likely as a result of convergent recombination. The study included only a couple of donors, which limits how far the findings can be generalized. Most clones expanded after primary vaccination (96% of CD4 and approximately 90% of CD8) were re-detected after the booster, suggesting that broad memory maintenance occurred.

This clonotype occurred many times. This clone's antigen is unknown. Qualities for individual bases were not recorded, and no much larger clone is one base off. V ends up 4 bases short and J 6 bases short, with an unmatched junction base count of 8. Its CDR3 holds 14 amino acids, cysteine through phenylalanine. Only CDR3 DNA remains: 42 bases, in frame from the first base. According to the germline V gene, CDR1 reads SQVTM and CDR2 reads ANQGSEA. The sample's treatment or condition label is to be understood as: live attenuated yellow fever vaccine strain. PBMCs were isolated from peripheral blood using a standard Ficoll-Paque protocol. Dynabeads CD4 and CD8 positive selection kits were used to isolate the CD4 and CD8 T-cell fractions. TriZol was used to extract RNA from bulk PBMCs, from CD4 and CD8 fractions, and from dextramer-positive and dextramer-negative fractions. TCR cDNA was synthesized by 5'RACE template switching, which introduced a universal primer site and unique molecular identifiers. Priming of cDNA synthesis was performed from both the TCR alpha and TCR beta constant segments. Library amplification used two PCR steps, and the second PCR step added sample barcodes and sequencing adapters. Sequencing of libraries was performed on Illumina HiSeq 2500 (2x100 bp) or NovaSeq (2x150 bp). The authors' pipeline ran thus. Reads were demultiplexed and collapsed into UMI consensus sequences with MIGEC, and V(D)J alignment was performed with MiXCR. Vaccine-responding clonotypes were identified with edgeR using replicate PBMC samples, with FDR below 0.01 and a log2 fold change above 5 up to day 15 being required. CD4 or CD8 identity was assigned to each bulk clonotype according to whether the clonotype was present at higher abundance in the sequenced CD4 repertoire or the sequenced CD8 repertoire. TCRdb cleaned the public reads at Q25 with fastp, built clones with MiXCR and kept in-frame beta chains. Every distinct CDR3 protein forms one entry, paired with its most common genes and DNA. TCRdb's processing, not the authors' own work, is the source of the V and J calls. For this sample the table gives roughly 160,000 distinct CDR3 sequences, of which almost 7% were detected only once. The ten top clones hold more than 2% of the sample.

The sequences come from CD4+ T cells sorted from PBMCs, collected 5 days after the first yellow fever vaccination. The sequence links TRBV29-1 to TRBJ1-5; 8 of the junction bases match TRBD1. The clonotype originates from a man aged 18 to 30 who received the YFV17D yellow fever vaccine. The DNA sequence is TGCAGCGTTGCCCGGACAGGGATGGGTCAGCCCCAGCATTTT. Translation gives CSVARTGMGQPQHF.